What follows describes a single T cell receptor beta chain. No antigen is known for it. This sample is drawn from a study of T cells in Graves' hyperthyroidism and ophthalmopathy. Study findings and constraints: Most expanded thyroid clonotypes above 0.001 recurred in blood.

Amplified TCR beta CDR3 regions derived from RNA transcripts. An initial round of RT-PCR targeting the TCR CDR3 relied on the HTBI primer set. MiXCR, run by TCRdb on the multiplex PCR reads, gives a single entry per CDR3 protein. Of roughly 100,000 distinct CDR3 sequences listed, 40% were seen once; the top ten hold 10%. If no ophthalmopathy progression occurred within 18 months, Graves' hyperthyroidism was stable. Clinical symptoms, serum thyroxine and TRAb, thyroid ultrasound and orbital computed tomography together formed the diagnostic basis. With 4 bases clipped from V and 6 bases from J, the junction kept 1 base outside the gene matches. The germline V gene encodes CDR1 SEHNR and CDR2 FQNEAQ (reference sequence). The CDR3 is 14 residues long.

V usage is TRBV7-9 and J usage is TRBJ2-5; 14 bases agree with TRBD2. The origin of this receptor is a woman in her twenties or thirties with Graves' hyperthyroidism. Input material: peripheral blood or thyroid tissue (not recorded which). The CDR3: CASSWTSGRQTQYF. CDR3 in DNA: TGTGCCAGCAGCTGGACTAGCGGGAGGCAGACCCAGTACTTC.